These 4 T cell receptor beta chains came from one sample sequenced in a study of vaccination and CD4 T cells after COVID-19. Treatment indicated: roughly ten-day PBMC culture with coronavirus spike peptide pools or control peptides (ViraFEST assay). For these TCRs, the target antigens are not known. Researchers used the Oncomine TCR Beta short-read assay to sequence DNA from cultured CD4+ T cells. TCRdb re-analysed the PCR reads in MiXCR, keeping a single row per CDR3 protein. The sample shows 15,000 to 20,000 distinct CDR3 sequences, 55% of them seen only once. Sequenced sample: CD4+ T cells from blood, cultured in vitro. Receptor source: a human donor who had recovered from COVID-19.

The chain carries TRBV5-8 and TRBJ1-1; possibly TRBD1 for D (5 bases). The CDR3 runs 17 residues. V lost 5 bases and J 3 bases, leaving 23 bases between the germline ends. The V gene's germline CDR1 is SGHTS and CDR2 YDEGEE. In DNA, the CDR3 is TGTGCCAGCAGATCCACCAGGTGGGGGGGGGTAGACACTGAAGCTTTCTTT. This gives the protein CASRSTRWGGVDTEAFF.

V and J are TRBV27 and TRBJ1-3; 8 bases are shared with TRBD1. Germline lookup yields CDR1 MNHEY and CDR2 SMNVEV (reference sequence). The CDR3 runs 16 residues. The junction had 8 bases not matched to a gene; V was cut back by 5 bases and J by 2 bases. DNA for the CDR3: TGTGCCAGCAGTCTACAGGGGGATGTCGCTGGAAACACCATATATTTT. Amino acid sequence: CASSLQGDVAGNTIYF.

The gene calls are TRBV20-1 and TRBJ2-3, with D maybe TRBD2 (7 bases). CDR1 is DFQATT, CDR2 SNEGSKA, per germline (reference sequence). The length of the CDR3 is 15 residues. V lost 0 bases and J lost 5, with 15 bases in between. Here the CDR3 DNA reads TGCAGTGCTAGAGATCCCGGGGGGCAGGGAGATACGCAGTATTTT. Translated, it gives CSARDPGGQGDTQYF.

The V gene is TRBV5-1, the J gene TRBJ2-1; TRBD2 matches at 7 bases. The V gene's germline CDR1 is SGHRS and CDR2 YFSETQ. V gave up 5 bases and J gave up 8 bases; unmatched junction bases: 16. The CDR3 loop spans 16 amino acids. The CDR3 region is CASRLTGTTMGDEQFF. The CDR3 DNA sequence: TGCGCCAGCAGGCTTACCGGGACTACCATGGGGGATGAGCAGTTCTTC.